The 10 T cell receptor beta chains listed next were all sequenced from one sample in a study of cytomegalovirus exposure and HLA in healthy donors. Vbeta (60) and Jbeta (13) primers were used in the PCR. Produced via immunoSEQ multiplex PCR; TCRdb's table is partial and in-frame only. The data contain about 52,000 clones, roughly 60% of them singletons. Sequencing was done on a sample of PBMCs. The source is a human donor in good health.

The chain employs TRBV30 and TRBJ2-1; 8 bases match TRBD2. Trimming took 5 bases from V and 6 from J; bases not matched to a gene: 12. CDR1 is GTSNPN, CDR2 SVGIG, per germline (reference sequence). The length of the CDR3 is 15 residues. For the CDR3, the DNA is TGTGCCTGGGGTCCGGGACTAGTGGATCCCAATGAGCAGTTCTTC. As protein: CAWGPGLVDPNEQFF.

The chain uses TRBV9 and TRBJ2-7; TRBD1 agrees at 8 bases. Looked up from germline, CDR1 is SGDLS and CDR2 is YYNGEE. J lost 3 bases, V lost 4 bases, and 12 bases had no gene match. The CDR3 totals 16 residues. The CDR3 region is CASSPPRGTGVYEQYF. The DNA of the CDR3 is TGTGCCAGCAGCCCACCGAGGGGGACAGGTGTCTACGAGCAGTACTTC.

This rearrangement joins TRBV7-2 to TRBJ1-5, with D hard to call. Deletions cut 2 bases from V and 3 bases from J, with 17 bases between. The CDR3 loop spans 17 amino acids. Germline V CDR1 and CDR2: SGHTA, FQGNSA. The DNA for the CDR3 is TGTGCCAGCAGCTTATCGATTTCAGCGAAACCCAATCAGCCCCAGCATTTT. Amino acid sequence: CASSLSISAKPNQPQHF. Full variable domain (outside the CDR3, taken from reference TRBV7-2 and TRBJ1-5): GAGVSQSPSNKVTEKGKDVELRCDPISGHTALYWYRQSLGQGLEFLIYFQGNSAPDKSGLPSDRFSAERTGGSVSTLTIQRTQQEDSAVYLCASSLSISAKPNQPQHFGDGTRLSIL.

Only a few counts were recorded for this clone. The chain employs TRBV4-3 and TRBJ2-1, with TRBD1 matching over 10 bases. The ends lost 1 base at V and 5 bases at J; junction bases unmatched: 5. The V gene's germline CDR1 is LGHNA and CDR2 YSLEER. The CDR3 runs 16 residues. The CDR3 loop is CASSQAVGTGDNEQFF. The CDR3 region has the DNA TGCGCCAGCAGCCAAGCCGTCGGGACAGGGGACAATGAGCAGTTCTTC.

This chain links TRBV11-2 with TRBJ1-2; the match to TRBD1 covers 7 bases. V shed 5 bases, J shed 6 bases, and the junction held 9 bases outside the gene matches. The CDR3 is 14 amino acids. Germline V gives CDR1 SGHAT, CDR2 FQNNGV. The CDR3: CASSAIQGFNGYTF. The CDR3 DNA follows: TGTGCCAGCAGCGCGATACAGGGGTTTAATGGCTACACCTTC.

The V gene is TRBV5-6, the J gene TRBJ1-5; 8 bases line up with TRBD1. V lost 0 bases and J lost 7; bases outside the gene matches: 6. CDR3 length equals 15 residues. Germline-derived CDR1 and CDR2 are SGHDT and YYEEEE. This chain's CDR3 is CASSLGAGGGQPQHF. CDR3 coding DNA: TGTGCCAGCAGCTTGGGGGCAGGGGGCGGCCAGCCCCAGCATTTT.

This clone was seen only once. The chain couples TRBV4-3 to TRBJ1-2, with 9 bases that match TRBD1. Germline loops: CDR1 LGHNA, CDR2 YSLEER. The J segment lost 5 bases and the V segment lost 4 bases, leaving 14 bases of the junction unmatched. The CDR3 runs to 17 residues. CDR3 amino acids: CASSPGTGQGIRYGYTF. CDR3 bases: TGCGCCAGCAGCCCCGGGACAGGGCAAGGAATACGGTATGGCTACACCTTC.

The CDR3 loop reads CASSLIGLAGGQHEQFF. CDR3 bases: TGTGCCAGCAGTTTAATTGGACTAGCGGGGGGGCAGCATGAGCAGTTCTTC. The genes are TRBV27 and TRBJ2-1; 15 bases agree with TRBD2. V gave up 2 bases and J gave up 8 bases; unmatched junction bases: 7. This CDR3 region has 17 residues. Germline V lookup: CDR1 MNHEY, CDR2 SMNVEV (reference sequence).

The V call is TRBV5-4, the J call TRBJ1-6; D unresolved. Trimming left V 4 bases short and J 2 bases short, with 16 bases between. This CDR3 has 17 residues. CDR1 SGHNT and CDR2 YYREEE come from the germline V gene (reference sequence). The CDR3 is CASSPTPGQTYNSPLHF. The CDR3 DNA follows: TGTGCCAGCAGCCCCACCCCTGGGCAGACCTATAATTCACCCCTCCACTTT.

This clone was observed a handful of times. The chain combines TRBV5-1 with TRBJ1-2; TRBD1 aligns across 8 bases. From germline, CDR1 is SGHRS and CDR2 YFSETQ. The V gene end was trimmed by 4 bases and the J gene end by 4 bases; junction bases not matched to a gene: 9. CDR3 length: 15 residues. The chain's CDR3 is CASSEHTGGSYGYTF. CDR3 coding DNA: TGCGCCAGCAGCGAACATACAGGGGGGTCCTATGGCTACACCTTC.